This section outlines one T cell receptor (beta chain) sequence together with its context. CDR1 is SGHTA and CDR2 is FQGNSA in the germline V gene. The CDR3 is 14 amino acids. V gave up 5 bases and J gave up 12 bases, with 17 bases separating them. This sample was included in a study of blood T cell repertoires in COVID-19. Whole-study context: PBMCs, B-cell-depleted T cells, or T cells were the source of the cDNA or gDNA that made up the material.

Original data processing: Reference gene primer amplification gave nucleated cell count estimates. Measured with immunoSEQ multiplex PCR; TCRdb has only the in-frame clones, and not every one. D and trimming were read from the DNA, whereas the V and J calls and clone size are those reported in that table. This sample has more than 250,000 clones, with about nine tenths found just once. The origin of this receptor is a middle-aged man with active or convalescent COVID-19. The sequencing input was peripheral blood. V is TRBV7-2 and J is TRBJ1-6; maybe TRBD1 (5 bases). CDR3 sequence reads: CASSRRGDWVPLHF. DNA of the CDR3: TGTGCCAGCAGCCGGCGGGGGGATTGGGTACCCCTCCACTTT.